This TCR beta chain was sequenced for a study of Ad26.COV2.S vaccination and SARS-CoV-2 variants. Overall study results and limits: There was a possibility that the TCR breadth and depth analyses underestimated total T cell responses. Marked by substantial breadth, spike-specific CD8+ and CD4+ T cell responses were reportedly seen after vaccination. Placebo recipients had lower spike-specific TCR breadth than vaccine recipients. Vaccinees and placebo recipients showed similar non-spike TCR breadth.

Sequencing used immunoSEQ multiplex PCR; TCRdb keeps in-frame clones, though not all of them. The sample includes more than 150,000 clones, around 85% of them seen just once. This clone was seen more than once but under ten times. The antigen is undetermined. The sequence came from a human donor who had recovered from COVID-19. The sequencing used peripheral blood, collected after recovery from COVID-19.

CDR3 DNA sequence: TGCGCCAGCAGCTTGGGATCAGGTGCCACCGGGGAGCTGTTTTTT. Translation gives CASSLGSGATGELFF. The chain uses TRBV5-1 and TRBJ2-2; D unresolved. This CDR3 region has 15 residues. CDR1 SGHRS and CDR2 YFSETQ come from the germline V gene. The V end lost 0 bases, the J end lost 4 bases, and 10 bases lay between the germline ends. Full variable domain (outside the CDR3, taken from reference TRBV5-1 and TRBJ2-2): KAGVTQTPRYLIKTRGQQVTLSCSPISGHRSVSWYQQTPGQGLQFLFEYFSETQRNKGNFPGRFSGRQFSNSRSEMNVSTLELGDSALYLCASSLGSGATGELFFGEGSRLTVL.